The sequence of this T cell receptor beta chain was determined in a study of molecular identifiers for immune sequencing clone quantification. Study findings and constraints: Sizes of highly expanded clones could be underestimated through identical TCRs sharing a barcode. Clonotypes surpassing 20 RNA copies contained over 97% of effector molecules, versus under 1% in naive cells.

Library preparation followed earlier protocols using designated TCR primers. From the PCR reads, TCRdb called clonotypes with MiXCR, one entry per CDR3 protein. The sample records approximately 500,000 distinct CDR3 sequences, about 22% being singletons. This clonotype was seen at least ten times. What it binds is unknown. Trimming took 4 bases from V and 2 from J; bases not matched to a gene: 5. The CDR3 has 13 amino acids. Germline CDR1 SQVTM, CDR2 ANQGSEA. The V call is TRBV29-1, the J call TRBJ2-7; 7 bases are a match to TRBD1. This receptor was taken from a human donor in good health. Some libraries in this study had Jurkat cell RNA spiked in. Sequenced input: naive CD8+ T cells from blood, with Jurkat cell RNA spiked in. Subset meaning: FACS-sorted CD8+CD4-CCR7+CD45RA+ naive T cells. For the CDR3, the DNA is TGCAGCGTTGTAGGTCAGGGGGCCTACGAGCAGTACTTC. The encoded protein is CSVVGQGAYEQYF.